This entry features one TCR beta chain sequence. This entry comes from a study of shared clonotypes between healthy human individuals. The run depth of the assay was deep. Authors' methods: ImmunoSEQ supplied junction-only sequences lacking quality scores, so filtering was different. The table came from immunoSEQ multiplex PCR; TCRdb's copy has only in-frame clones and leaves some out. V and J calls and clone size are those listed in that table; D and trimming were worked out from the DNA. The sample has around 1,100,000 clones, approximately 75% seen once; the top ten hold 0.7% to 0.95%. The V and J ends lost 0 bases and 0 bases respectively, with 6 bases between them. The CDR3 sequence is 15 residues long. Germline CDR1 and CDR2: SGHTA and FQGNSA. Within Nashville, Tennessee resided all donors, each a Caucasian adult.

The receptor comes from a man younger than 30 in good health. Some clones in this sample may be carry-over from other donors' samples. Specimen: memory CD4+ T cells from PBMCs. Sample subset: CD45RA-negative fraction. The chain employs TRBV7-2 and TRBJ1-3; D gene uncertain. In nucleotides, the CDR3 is TGTGCCAGCAGCTTAGCGGATTTCTCTGGAAACACCATATATTTT. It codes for CASSLADFSGNTIYF.